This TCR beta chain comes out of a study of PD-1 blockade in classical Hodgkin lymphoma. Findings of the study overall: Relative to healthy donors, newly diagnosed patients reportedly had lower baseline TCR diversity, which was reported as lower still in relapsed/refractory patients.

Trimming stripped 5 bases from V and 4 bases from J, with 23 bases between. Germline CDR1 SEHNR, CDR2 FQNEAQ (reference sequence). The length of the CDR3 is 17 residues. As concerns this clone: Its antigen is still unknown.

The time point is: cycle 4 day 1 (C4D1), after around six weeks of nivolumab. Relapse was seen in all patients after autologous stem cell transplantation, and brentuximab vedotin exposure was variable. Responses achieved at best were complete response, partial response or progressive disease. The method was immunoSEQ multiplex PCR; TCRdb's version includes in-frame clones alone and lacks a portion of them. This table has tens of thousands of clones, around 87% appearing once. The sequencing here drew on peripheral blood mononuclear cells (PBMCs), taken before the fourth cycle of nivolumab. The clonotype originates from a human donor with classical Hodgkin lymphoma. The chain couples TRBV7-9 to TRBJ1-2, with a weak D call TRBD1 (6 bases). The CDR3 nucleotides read TGTGCCAGCAGCCTACACCCCGCCGGGGGCCTAATCTATGGCTACACCTTC. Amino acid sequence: CASSLHPAGGLIYGYTF.